This T cell receptor (beta chain) is drawn from a study of blood T cell repertoires in COVID-19 (TCRdb year 2020). With regard to the full study: Samples covering the acute and convalescent phases of COVID-19 were provided by collaborators in the United States, Italy and Spain. Where HLA class I and class II types were available, the types were taken from metadata supplied by the sample provider, not from assay-based typing. The prospective study material was composed of cDNA or gDNA derived from T cells, B-cell-depleted T cells, or PBMCs. Samples came from the ongoing ImmuneRACE study (first 160 participants) plus 1,254 subjects from 6 global collaborators. The repertoires were released in a freely available public database meant as a resource for research on the immune response to SARS-CoV-2. Nearly every sample came with metadata listing a de-identified subject ID, COVID-19 status, age in years and sex. Deeply sampled blood TCRbeta repertoires from subjects exposed to, actively infected with, or recovered from COVID-19 were included in the dataset. Results the study describes overall, beyond this receptor: The quantity of clinical and demographic metadata differed by source and by participant and was supplied without curation.

TCRbeta CDR3 regions were amplified from genomic DNA using the immunoSEQ Assay, a bias-controlled multiplex PCR. As for the original processing: Within the assay, amplification of reference gene primers was used to estimate how many nucleated cells each sample contained. Sequence reads were collapsed and filtered to measure the absolute abundance of every unique TCRbeta CDR3 rearrangement. For each sample, productive Simpson clonality was calculated by taking the square root of Simpson's diversity index across productive rearrangements. TCRdb limited this immuneACCESS table to in-frame rearrangements with V and J called. A share of clones is missing; checked studies link under half to unresolved V genes, and the rest is unexplained. That table is the source of V, J and clone size, and D and trimming were worked out from the DNA. Counted in this sample were 350,000 to 450,000 clones; roughly 86% of them appeared once. The top ten constitute 3% of the sample.

Comments on this clone: Its antigen is currently not known. No quality values exist for individual bases; no much larger clone is one base distant.

The collaborating institutions used their own protocols to collect whole blood in K2EDTA tubes. For TCRbeta analysis, collaborators shipped samples in one of three forms: frozen whole blood, isolated PBMCs, or DNA extracted from either of those sample types. The clonotype was recovered from a human donor in a cohort sampled during active COVID-19. Sequenced: peripheral blood.

Read as DNA, the sequence is TGTGCCAGTTCTACAGGGGGGAATAATGAAAAACTGTTTTTT. This sequence encodes CASSTGGNNEKLFF. The rearrangement combines TRBV19 with TRBJ1-4; TRBD1 matches 8 bases in the middle. Its CDR3 holds 14 amino acids, cysteine through phenylalanine. Just the 42-base CDR3 DNA is kept, in frame starting at base 1. Via the germline V gene (reference sequence), CDR1 is LNHDA and CDR2 SQIVND. Germline trimming: 8 bases from V, 4 bases from J; junction bases outside gene matches: 6.